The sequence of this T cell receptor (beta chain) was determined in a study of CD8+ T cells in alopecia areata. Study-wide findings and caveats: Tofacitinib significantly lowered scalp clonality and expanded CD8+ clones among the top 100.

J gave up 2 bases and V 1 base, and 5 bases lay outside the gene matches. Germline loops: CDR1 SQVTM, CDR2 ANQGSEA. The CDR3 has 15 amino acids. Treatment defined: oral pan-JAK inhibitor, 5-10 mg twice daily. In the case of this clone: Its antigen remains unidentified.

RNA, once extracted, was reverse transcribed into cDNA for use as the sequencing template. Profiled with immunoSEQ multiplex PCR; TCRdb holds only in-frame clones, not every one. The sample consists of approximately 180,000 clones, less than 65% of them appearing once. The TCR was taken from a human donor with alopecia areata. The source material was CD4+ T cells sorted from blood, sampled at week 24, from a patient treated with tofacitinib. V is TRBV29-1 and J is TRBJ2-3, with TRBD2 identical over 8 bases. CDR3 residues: CSVEGTSRNTDTQYF. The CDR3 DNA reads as TGCAGCGTTGAAGGGACTAGCAGGAACACAGATACGCAGTATTTT.